This TCR beta chain was identified in a study of PD-1 blockade in mismatch repair-deficient tumors (dated by TCRdb to about 2017). Study-level background: Between September 2013 and September 2016, the trial enrolled approximately 90 consecutive patients with approximately 12 types of mismatch repair-deficient cancer, all of whom had received prior treatment and were progressing. Tumor-associated T cell clones in the peripheral blood of patients responding to PD-1 blockade were tracked using deep sequencing of TCR CDR3 regions. What the work shows at the level of the full study, not this receptor alone: After pembrolizumab, tumor-resident clones, which were often undetectable in blood before treatment, expanded rapidly and then contracted, generally ahead of radiologic responses.

In the germline V gene, CDR1 corresponds to MNHNS and CDR2 to SASEGT. CDR3 length: 15 amino acids, cysteine to phenylalanine. Of all the DNA, just the CDR3 is kept, 45 bases in frame from base 1. Receptor amplification or capture employed the immunoSEQ multiplex PCR assay. TCRdb stores this immuneACCESS table with in-frame sequences only. Part of the clones is absent; in the studies checked, under half of the shortfall reflects unresolved V genes, and no reason is known for the rest. The sample table shows approximately 110,000 clones, and roughly 80% are seen once. Of the sample, 4% to 6% falls within the top ten clones. As regards this clone: The clone's antigen remains unknown. The junction differs from germline at one of its ends, possibly a read error.

For each enrolled patient, mismatch repair deficiency was established using either polymerase chain reaction or immunohistochemistry. A few patients who responded to pembrolizumab therapy underwent TCR sequencing. The phase II trial prospectively tested pembrolizumab PD-1 blockade in advanced mismatch repair-deficient cancers regardless of tissue of origin. Peripheral blood T cell samples were collected serially, before PD-1 blockade began and at several time points afterward. The timing of each blood sample was reported as weeks after the first dose of pembrolizumab. The sequencing here drew on peripheral blood, taken around 60 weeks after starting pembrolizumab. The sequence derives from an adult with mismatch repair-deficient cancer. The rearrangement joined TRBV6-1 to TRBJ2-3; D gene: possibly TRBD2, on 7 matching bases. The CDR3 region: CASSELGGATETQYF. The sequence in DNA is TGTGCCAGCAGTGAATTGGGGGGGGCGACAGAGACGCAGTATTTT.